The next 32 T cell receptor beta chains were all read from a single sample in a study of T cells after yellow fever vaccination. TCRdb independently ran MiXCR on the 5' RACE reads; one entry per CDR3 protein. The sample holds hundreds of thousands of distinct CDR3 sequences; approximately 13% are singletons and the top ten take over 11%. The sample was PBMCs, taken on the day of the yellow fever booster vaccination. All receptors derive from a young man who received the YFV17D yellow fever vaccine.

This chain joins TRBV14 and TRBJ2-1; D is perhaps TRBD2 (5 bases). CDR1 and CDR2 (germline): SGHDN, FVKESK. Trimming took off 4 bases at V and 5 bases at J, with 15 bases between the two ends. The length of the CDR3 is 15 residues. CDR3 in amino acids: CASSPLVRVHNEQFF. CDR3 DNA: TGTGCCAGCAGCCCCCTTGTGCGGGTGCACAATGAGCAGTTCTTC.

Only a few counts were recorded for this clonotype. The chain has TRBV7-9 and TRBJ2-2, with TRBD1 matching 9 bases. Germline V gene data show CDR1 as SEHNR and CDR2 as FQNEAQ (reference sequence). The CDR3 extends over 14 amino acids. J gave up 5 bases and V 8 bases, and 6 bases lay outside the gene matches. CDR3 sequence: CASGWTGATGELFF. The CDR3 nucleotides read TGTGCCAGCGGGTGGACAGGGGCGACCGGGGAGCTGTTTTTT.

This chain uses TRBV10-3 with TRBJ2-7, with D maybe TRBD1 (6 bases). Trimming took off 0 bases at V and 0 bases at J, with 12 bases between the two ends. This CDR3 has 16 amino acids. CDR1 is ENHRY, CDR2 SYGVKD, per germline. CDR3 DNA: TGTGCCATCAGTGAGTCGTTGGACAGTACCTCCTACGAGCAGTACTTC. It yields the protein CAISESLDSTSYEQYF.

This clonotype was counted a few times. Written as DNA, the CDR3 is TGTGCCAGCAGCCCAGGGGCCCTGGATACGCAGTATTTT. Translating it yields CASSPGALDTQYF. The rearrangement links TRBV7-9 to TRBJ2-3, with D perhaps TRBD1 (6 bases). There are 13 residues in the CDR3. Germline CDR1 reads SEHNR; CDR2 reads FQNEAQ (reference sequence). V was trimmed by 5 bases and J by 6 bases, leaving 12 bases between them.

The chain recombines TRBV12-3 or TRBV12-4 with TRBJ2-3; TRBD1 matches at 9 bases. Trimming cost V 4 bases and J 2 bases; bases outside gene matches: 7. The CDR3 is 16 amino acids. The CDR3 DNA sequence: TGTGCCAGCAGTTCGCACAGGGGGCCCCCCACAGATACGCAGTATTTT. Its protein is CASSSHRGPPTDTQYF.

The J gene is TRBJ2-2, the V gene TRBV12-3 or TRBV12-4; D is ambiguous. The CDR3 covers 12 residues. V lost 8 bases and J 1 base, leaving 5 bases between the germline ends. CDR3 nucleotide sequence: TGTGCCAGCCCAAAGAACACCGGGGAGCTGTTTTTT. Translation gives CASPKNTGELFF.

This clonotype showed up just a few times. V usage is TRBV20-1 and J usage is TRBJ1-5, with unresolved D. The CDR3 sequence is 12 residues long. Trimming took off 5 bases at V and 3 bases at J, with 8 bases between the two ends. Germline CDR1 is DFQATT and CDR2 is SNEGSKA (reference sequence). The CDR3, as DNA: TGCAGTGCTTCCGAGTTCAATCAGCCCCAGCATTTT. Its translation is CSASEFNQPQHF.

The chain links TRBV27 to TRBJ2-5; TRBD2 matches at 10 bases. Germline trimming cut 7 bases from V and 6 bases from J; bases unmatched to any gene: 23. Germline lookup yields CDR1 MNHEY and CDR2 SMNVEV (reference sequence). CDR3 size: 19 residues. This CDR3 is CASITFRDKEREGRKTQYF. The CDR3, as DNA: TGTGCCAGCATTACATTCCGGGACAAGGAGCGGGAGGGCCGTAAGACCCAGTACTTC.

CDR3 sequence (DNA): TGTGCCAGCTCAACCAGGGACTCTGAAGCTTTCTTT. This codes for CASSTRDSEAFF. The V and J genes are TRBV18 and TRBJ1-1; TRBD1 is a possible D gene (5 bases). V lost 5 bases and J lost 6, with 10 bases in between. Germline CDR1 reads KGHSH; CDR2 reads LQKENI. The CDR3 is made up of 12 amino acids. The full variable domain, its missing parts supplied by reference TRBV18 and TRBJ1-1, is NAGVMQNPRHLVRRRGQEARLRCSPMKGHSHVYWYRQLPEEGLKFMVYLQKENIIDESGMPKERFSAEFPKEGPSILRIQQVVRGDSAAYFCASSTRDSEAFFGQGTRLTVV.

This clonotype was seen more than once but under ten times. The chain has TRBV6-2 or TRBV6-3 and TRBJ1-1; possibly TRBD1 for D (5 bases). Trimming removed 3 bases at V and 4 bases at J, with 9 bases between. The CDR3 covers 13 residues. The V gene's germline CDR1 is MNHEY and CDR2 SVGEGT. CDR3 DNA sequence: TGTGCCAGCAGTTATTACAGGTCCACTGAAGCTTTCTTT. Protein: CASSYYRSTEAFF.

The CDR3 reads CSAEPATHQKPPDTQYF. CDR3 DNA sequence: TGCAGCGCCGAACCCGCGACCCATCAAAAACCCCCAGATACGCAGTATTTT. The chain carries TRBV29-1 and TRBJ2-3; D uncertain. Germline values: CDR1 SQVTM, CDR2 ANQGSEA. The V and J ends lost 7 bases and 4 bases respectively, with 27 bases between them. This CDR3 is built from 17 residues.

V gene TRBV20-1 combines with J gene TRBJ2-7; 11 nucleotides match TRBD2. J lost 6 bases, V lost 7 bases, and 8 bases had no gene match. The CDR3 is made up of 13 amino acids. The V gene's germline CDR1 is DFQATT and CDR2 SNEGSKA (reference sequence). Here the CDR3 DNA reads TGCAGTGTCCTGGCTAGCGGGAGGAGCGAGCAGTACTTC. Its protein is CSVLASGRSEQYF.

This clonotype was found many times. The chain uses TRBV5-1 and TRBJ2-2; D ambiguous. The CDR3 runs 13 residues. The germline CDR1 and CDR2 sequences are SGHRS and YFSETQ. The germline V and J ends were trimmed by 0 bases and 8 bases, with 8 bases remaining between them. CDR3 sequence reads: CASSLAIGGELFF. For the CDR3, the DNA is TGCGCCAGCAGCTTGGCTATAGGTGGGGAGCTGTTTTTT.

Turning to this clonotype: One end of the junction fails to match germline, which may point to a read error. The chain employs TRBV30 and TRBJ2-2; D ambiguous. CDR3 size: 13 residues. The germline V gene has CDR1 GTSNPN and CDR2 SVGIG (reference sequence). The CDR3 here is CAWTKAKTGELFF. The CDR3 bases are TGTGCCTGGACAAAAGCGAAAACCGGGGAGCTGTTTTTT.

This clonotype occurred a few times. V gene TRBV25-1 combines with J gene TRBJ2-7, with a weak D call TRBD1 (7 bases). Germline V gene lookup returns CDR1 MGHDK and CDR2 SYGVNS. CDR3 length equals 16 residues. Trimming took 6 bases from V and 1 from J, leaving 19 bases between them. CDR3 amino acids: CASSSPRGRNSYEQYF. DNA for the CDR3: TGTGCCAGCAGCTCCCCCAGGGGGAGGAATTCCTACGAGCAGTACTTC.

This chain links TRBV5-1 with TRBJ2-3, with a weak D call TRBD2 (6 bases). This CDR3 spans 14 amino acids. Germline V gene data show CDR1 as SGHRS and CDR2 as YFSETQ. V was cut by 2 bases and J by 5 bases, with 12 bases left in between. CDR3 nucleotides: TGCGCCAGCAGCTTAACGGGAGAGATAGATACGCAGTATTTT. It specifies CASSLTGEIDTQYF.

V usage is TRBV9 and J usage is TRBJ2-2; D remains unclear. Germline CDR1 and CDR2: SGDLS and YYNGEE. Trimming removed 3 bases at V and 7 bases at J, with 7 bases between. This CDR3 is built from 12 residues. CDR3 nucleotides: TGTGCCAGCAGCGGGGAAGGCGGGGAGCTGTTTTTT. Translating it yields CASSGEGGELFF.

This chain connects TRBV20-1 to TRBJ2-7, with TRBD2 matching over 9 bases. The CDR3 spans 15 residues. The trim removed 5 bases at V and 5 bases at J, leaving 13 bases unmatched. The germline V gene encodes CDR1 DFQATT and CDR2 SNEGSKA (reference sequence). Written as DNA, the CDR3 is TGCAGTGCTTGGGTGGGCGGGAGGGCCACCCACGAGCAGTACTTC. Amino acids: CSAWVGGRATHEQYF.

The chain is built from TRBV24-1 and TRBJ2-1, with D perhaps TRBD2 (6 bases). From germline, CDR1 is KGHDR and CDR2 SFDVKD. The length of the CDR3 is 15 residues. The germline V and J ends were trimmed by 5 bases and 0 bases, with 10 bases remaining between them. CDR3 sequence: CATSVPGGSYNEQFF. The CDR3 DNA sequence: TGTGCCACCAGTGTCCCCGGGGGCTCCTACAATGAGCAGTTCTTC.

The table lists this clonotype with a few counts. CDR3 in amino acids: CASSSTSGRFTGELFF. CDR3 nucleotide sequence: TGTGCCAGCAGTTCGACTAGCGGGAGGTTCACCGGGGAGCTGTTTTTT. The chain recombines TRBV6-2 or TRBV6-3 with TRBJ2-2; 13 positions agree with TRBD2. V shed 4 bases and J 4 bases; nucleotides not matched to a gene: 3. The CDR3 covers 16 residues. Germline V gene lookup returns CDR1 MNHEY and CDR2 SVGEGT.

The chain employs TRBV20-1 and TRBJ2-2, with a possible D match to TRBD1 (5 bases). Germline CDR1 reads DFQATT; CDR2 reads SNEGSKA (reference sequence). V was shortened by 5 bases and J by 3 bases, with 13 bases between the two germline ends. CDR3 length equals 14 residues. The CDR3 nucleotides are TGCAGTGCTTTGCAGGGAACGGACACCGGGGAGCTGTTTTTT. This translates into CSALQGTDTGELFF.

This clonotype has more than one count but fewer than ten. The V call is TRBV5-1, the J call TRBJ2-3; 11 nucleotides line up with TRBD2. V was clipped by 0 bases and J by 2 bases; unmatched bases: 5. The CDR3 sequence is 17 residues long. Per the germline V gene, CDR1 is SGHRS and CDR2 is YFSETQ. In DNA form, the CDR3 reads TGCGCCAGCAGCTTGGGGGCTAGCGGGAGGATCACAGATACGCAGTATTTT. Translated: CASSLGASGRITDTQYF. The variable domain in full, with the rest retrieved from reference TRBV5-1 and TRBJ2-3, is KAGVTQTPRYLIKTRGQQVTLSCSPISGHRSVSWYQQTPGQGLQFLFEYFSETQRNKGNFPGRFSGRQFSNSRSEMNVSTLELGDSALYLCASSLGASGRITDTQYFGPGTRLTVL.

This clonotype was found a few times. The V and J genes are TRBV18 and TRBJ2-4; unclear D gene. Trimming removed 2 bases at V and 0 bases at J, with 8 bases between. The length of the CDR3 is 15 residues. Germline loops: CDR1 KGHSH, CDR2 LQKENI. CDR3 bases: TGTGCCAGCTCACCAGGGCTCATAGCCAAAAACATTCAGTACTTC. Amino acids: CASSPGLIAKNIQYF.

This clonotype has more than one count but fewer than ten. The V gene is TRBV27, the J gene TRBJ1-4; no clear D gene. The germline gives CDR1 MNHEY, CDR2 SMNVEV (reference sequence). V was shortened by 3 bases and J by 0 bases, with 8 bases between the two germline ends. The CDR3 contains 15 residues. The CDR3 region is CASSLSVSTNEKLFF. The DNA for the CDR3 is TGTGCCAGCAGTTTGAGTGTTTCAACTAATGAAAAACTGTTTTTT.

The V call is TRBV3-1, the J call TRBJ2-1; no definite D call. Per the germline V gene, CDR1 is LGHDT and CDR2 is YNNKEL (reference sequence). The CDR3 sequence is 13 residues long. Trimming left V 3 bases short and J 8 bases short, with 11 bases between. CDR3: CASSQALVHEQFF. The CDR3 coding sequence is TGTGCCAGCAGCCAGGCCTTAGTTCATGAGCAGTTCTTC.

This chain connects TRBV6-1 to TRBJ2-7, with 9 bases matching TRBD2. The CDR3 runs 15 residues. Germline CDR1 is MNHNS and CDR2 is SASEGT. The trim removed 8 bases at V and 5 bases at J, leaving 13 bases unmatched. The DNA of the CDR3 is TGTGCCAGCGGCGGGGGCAGGACTAGCGCCCACGAGCAGTACTTC. This sequence encodes CASGGGRTSAHEQYF.

This clonotype was detected a few times. The V and J genes are TRBV29-1 and TRBJ2-3; D ambiguous. The V gene lost 0 bases and the J gene lost 8 bases, with 15 bases spanning the gap. Germline CDR1 SQVTM, CDR2 ANQGSEA. The CDR3 spans 14 residues. As DNA, the CDR3 is TGCAGCGTTGAAGAAATCTCCAGTCCAGTTACGCAGTATTTT. Residues: CSVEEISSPVTQYF.

This rearrangement joins TRBV10-1 to TRBJ1-1; TRBD1 might be the D (6 bases). The germline CDR1 and CDR2 sequences are WNHNN and SYGVQD (reference sequence). The V gene lost 0 bases and the J gene lost 2 bases, with 13 bases spanning the gap. CDR3 length: 16 amino acids. CDR3 in DNA: TGCGCCAGCAGTGAGTCGCAGGACAGAAGAAACACTGAAGCTTTCTTT. Amino acid sequence: CASSESQDRRNTEAFF.

The chain couples TRBV11-2 to TRBJ2-7; 8 nucleotides match TRBD2. This CDR3 spans 17 amino acids. V was clipped by 1 base and J by 0 bases; unmatched bases: 8. From germline, CDR1 is SGHAT and CDR2 FQNNGV. Written as DNA, the CDR3 is TGTGCCAGCAGCTTAGTGGCGGGAGGATTCAGCTCCTACGAGCAGTACTTC. The encoded protein is CASSLVAGGFSSYEQYF.

The table lists this clonotype with a few counts. The chain joins TRBV5-4 to TRBJ2-7; D not resolved. The V end lost 4 bases, the J end lost 1 base, and 12 bases lay between the germline ends. CDR1 is SGHNT and CDR2 is YYREEE in the germline V gene (reference sequence). There are 14 residues in the CDR3. The CDR3 here is CASSKEKSSYEQYF. The CDR3 DNA sequence: TGTGCCAGCAGCAAGGAAAAGAGTTCCTACGAGCAGTACTTC.

The sample holds many counts of this clonotype. The rearrangement joins TRBV18 to TRBJ1-1; D possibly corresponds to TRBD1 (6 bases). Deletions cut 4 bases from V and 3 bases from J, with 15 bases between. Per the germline V gene, CDR1 is KGHSH and CDR2 is LQKENI. The CDR3 is 15 amino acids. CDR3 protein: CASSLSSGVYTEAFF. DNA of the CDR3: TGTGCCAGCTCACTTTCTTCAGGGGTTTACACTGAAGCTTTCTTT.

This clonotype was observed a handful of times. V usage is TRBV6-6 and J usage is TRBJ2-7; no clear D. CDR1 is MNHNY, CDR2 SVGAGI, per germline (reference sequence). The CDR3 runs 11 residues. V lost 8 bases and J lost 0, with 5 bases in between. In nucleotides, the CDR3 is TGTGCCAGCGGATTCTCCTACGAGCAGTACTTC. Its translation is CASGFSYEQYF.